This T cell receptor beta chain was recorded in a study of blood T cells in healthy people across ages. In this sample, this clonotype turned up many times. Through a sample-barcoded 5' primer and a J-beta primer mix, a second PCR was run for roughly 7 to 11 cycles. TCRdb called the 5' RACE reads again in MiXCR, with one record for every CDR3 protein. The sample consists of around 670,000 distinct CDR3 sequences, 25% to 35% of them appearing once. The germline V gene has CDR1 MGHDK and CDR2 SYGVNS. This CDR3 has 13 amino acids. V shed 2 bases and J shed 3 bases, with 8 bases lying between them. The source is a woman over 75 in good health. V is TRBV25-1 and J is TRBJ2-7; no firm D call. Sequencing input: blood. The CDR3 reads CASSEVTDYEQYF. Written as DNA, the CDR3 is TGTGCCAGCAGTGAAGTCACCGACTACGAGCAGTACTTC.